The sequence of this TCR beta chain was determined in a study of vaccination effects on CD4 cells after COVID-19. Antigen-specific CD4+ T cells were expanded with viral peptide pools in the ViraFEST assay before sequencing. When around 9 days of culture had elapsed, CD4+ T cells were isolated. Two-dose vaccination with either BNT162b2 or mRNA-1273 was given to the participants. The CDR3 is 14 amino acids. The germline CDR1 and CDR2 sequences are LNHDA and SQIVND (reference sequence). The V segment lost 9 bases and the J segment 9 bases; nucleotides outside the gene matches: 14. As regards this clone: The target antigen is unknown.

Using immunoSEQ multiplex PCR, the repertoire was profiled, and TCRdb retains in-frame clones only, with some absent. The data show 25,000 to 35,000 clones, with roughly 80% seen just once and about 15% held by the top ten. The chain carries TRBV19 and TRBJ1-5; 7 bases align to TRBD1. The sample in question was CD4+ T cells from PBMCs cultured with HCoV-229E spike peptides, obtained after COVID-19 vaccination. The TCR was taken from a human donor who received a COVID-19 vaccine. The CDR3 DNA follows: TGTGCCAGCAGAGGGACAGCCAATGGAGGGCCCCAGCATTTT. This codes for CASRGTANGGPQHF.